Listed here are 27 T cell receptor beta chains from one sample, sequenced in a study of cytotoxic CD8 clonotypes in ibrutinib-treated CLL. Profiled with immunoSEQ multiplex PCR; TCRdb holds only in-frame clones, not every one. The data contain a few hundred thousand clones, just under 80% of them singletons. Sequencing used PBMCs, obtained before ibrutinib treatment. These receptor sequences come from a human donor with chronic lymphocytic leukemia.

The chain uses TRBV29-1 and TRBJ1-2; D remains unclear. Trimming took off 6 bases at V and 3 bases at J, with 14 bases between the two ends. CDR3 length: 13 amino acids. The V gene's germline CDR1 is SQVTM and CDR2 ANQGSEA. This chain's CDR3 is CSVGRIEHYGYTF. CDR3 in DNA: TGCAGCGTCGGACGCATCGAACACTATGGCTACACCTTC.

This sequence joins TRBV5-4 and TRBJ2-2; 8 nucleotides match TRBD1. This CDR3 comprises 14 residues. From germline, CDR1 is SGHNT and CDR2 YYREEE (reference sequence). J was trimmed by 7 bases and V by 4 bases; bases with no gene match: 6. DNA of the CDR3: TGTGCCAGCAGCCTGACAGGGGCAGTCGGGGAGCTGTTTTTT. Translated, it gives CASSLTGAVGELFF.

This clone is a singleton in its sample. The gene calls are TRBV29-1 and TRBJ1-2; 7 bases align to TRBD1. The V gene end was trimmed by 5 bases and the J gene end by 6 bases; junction bases not matched to a gene: 6. The V gene's germline CDR1 is SQVTM and CDR2 ANQGSEA. This CDR3 has 12 amino acids. CDR3 coding DNA: TGCAGCGTTCCGAGGGGGCGAAATGGCTACACCTTC. This sequence encodes CSVPRGRNGYTF.

V is TRBV7-2 and J is TRBJ1-1; 7 bases are shared with TRBD1. Per the germline V gene, CDR1 is SGHTA and CDR2 is FQGNSA. Germline trimming cut 5 bases from V and 7 bases from J; bases unmatched to any gene: 13. This CDR3 has 15 amino acids. The CDR3 loop is CASSPGGDRKSEAFF. CDR3 in DNA: TGTGCCAGCAGCCCCGGGGGGGACAGAAAAAGTGAAGCTTTCTTT.

The CDR3 bases are TGTGCCAGCAGCTTGGATAGCGGGCAAGAGCAGTTCTTC. Translated, it gives CASSLDSGQEQFF. The chain combines TRBV5-4 with TRBJ2-1; 7 nucleotides align to TRBD2. This CDR3 contains 13 residues. The germline V gene has CDR1 SGHNT and CDR2 YYREEE (reference sequence). The trim removed 0 bases at V and 10 bases at J, leaving 4 bases unmatched.

The genes are TRBV15 and TRBJ1-2; weak D call: TRBD1 (5 bases). This CDR3 has 10 amino acids. The ends were cut back, 9 bases at V and 5 bases at J, with 7 bases in the middle. The germline V gene encodes CDR1 LNHNV and CDR2 YYDKDF (reference sequence). CDR3 region: CATKGYGYTF. CDR3 in DNA: TGTGCCACAAAGGGGTATGGCTACACCTTC.

This sequence joins TRBV15 and TRBJ1-1; the D is unclear. The CDR3 extends over 13 amino acids. The germline V and J ends were trimmed by 9 bases and 0 bases, with 11 bases remaining between them. Germline CDR1 LNHNV, CDR2 YYDKDF (reference sequence). The DNA for the CDR3 is TGTGCCACAACACGGGAGGTGAACACTGAAGCTTTCTTT. Encoded protein: CATTREVNTEAFF.

The V gene is TRBV7-6, the J gene TRBJ1-1; D is perhaps TRBD1 (6 bases). The V end lost 1 base, the J end lost 11 bases, and 17 bases lay between the germline ends. The CDR3 runs to 14 residues. Germline CDR1 reads SGHVS; CDR2 reads FNYEAQ. In nucleotides, the CDR3 is TGTGCCAGCAGCTTAGGGCAGGGGCGGGGGATGGCTTTCTTT. Amino acids: CASSLGQGRGMAFF.

The rearrangement joins TRBV27 to TRBJ2-2; 7 positions agree with TRBD2. The V segment lost 2 bases and the J segment 6 bases; nucleotides outside the gene matches: 9. The length of the CDR3 is 16 residues. The germline V gene has CDR1 MNHEY and CDR2 SMNVEV (reference sequence). The CDR3 sequence: CASSLRVGTMPGELFF. The CDR3 DNA is TGTGCCAGCAGTTTAAGGGTCGGGACTATGCCCGGGGAGCTGTTTTTT.

The J gene is TRBJ1-2, the V gene TRBV28; 9 nucleotides match TRBD1. Trimming removed 6 bases from V and 8 bases from J; junction bases left unmatched: 10. Germline CDR1 and CDR2: MDHEN and SYDVKM. The CDR3 covers 14 residues. The CDR3 is CASRSGTGSWGYTF. CDR3 coding DNA: TGTGCCAGCAGATCTGGGACAGGGTCGTGGGGCTACACCTTC.

The J gene is TRBJ2-1, the V gene TRBV7-6; 7 nucleotides agree with TRBD1. J was trimmed by 6 bases and V by 5 bases; bases with no gene match: 4. Germline V gene sequence: CDR1 SGHVS, CDR2 FNYEAQ. There are 13 residues in the CDR3. CDR3 in DNA: TGTGCCAGCAGCCCAAGGGGGCGCAATGAGCAGTTCTTC. This sequence encodes CASSPRGRNEQFF.

This clone was counted between two and nine times. The chain recombines TRBV4-1 with TRBJ2-7; D is unresolved. CDR3 length: 12 amino acids. V gave up 1 base and J gave up 2 bases, with 3 bases separating them. The germline V gene encodes CDR1 MGHRA and CDR2 YSYEKL. The CDR3 sequence is CASSQVTYEQYF. Written as DNA, the CDR3 is TGCGCCAGCAGCCAAGTTACCTACGAGCAGTACTTC.

This chain joins TRBV30 and TRBJ1-2; D is ambiguous. Between the trimmed V and J ends, which lost 2 bases and 0 bases, there was a span of 13 bases. The CDR3 runs to 15 residues. Germline V CDR1 and CDR2: GTSNPN, SVGIG (reference sequence). DNA for the CDR3: TGTGCCTGGAGTAGGGAGGCAGCAGCTAACTATGGCTACACCTTC. It yields the protein CAWSREAAANYGYTF.

The V call is TRBV11-2, the J call TRBJ1-2, with D maybe TRBD1 (5 bases). The CDR3 is made up of 13 amino acids. The germline V gene encodes CDR1 SGHAT and CDR2 FQNNGV. Trimming cost V 3 bases and J 4 bases, with 9 bases left between them. DNA for the CDR3: TGTGCCAGCAGCTTTTCAGGGACCTATGGCTACACCTTC. Translating gives CASSFSGTYGYTF.

The chain carries TRBV5-1 and TRBJ2-5; 9 bases map to TRBD1. The CDR3 spans 17 residues. The germline CDR1 and CDR2 sequences are SGHRS and YFSETQ. The junction had 8 bases not matched to a gene; V was cut back by 0 bases and J by 2 bases. This CDR3 reads CASSLGTGTGFQETQYF. In DNA, the CDR3 is TGCGCCAGCAGCTTGGGGACCGGGACAGGGTTTCAAGAGACCCAGTACTTC.

The genes are TRBV28 and TRBJ1-1; D remains unclear. V lost 3 bases to trimming and J lost 11 bases, with 19 bases between them. The length of the CDR3 is 14 residues. The V gene's germline CDR1 is MDHEN and CDR2 SYDVKM. Here the CDR3 reads CASSFAAERLGAFF. In DNA, the CDR3 is TGTGCCAGCAGTTTCGCGGCAGAACGGCTTGGCGCTTTCTTT.

This clone was seen a few times. The chain carries TRBV7-6 and TRBJ1-3; D is ambiguous. There are 16 residues in the CDR3. The V and J ends lost 2 bases and 0 bases respectively, with 11 bases between them. Germline V gene sequence: CDR1 SGHVS, CDR2 FNYEAQ. CDR3 sequence reads: CASSLFPISSGNTIYF. CDR3 DNA: TGTGCCAGCAGCTTATTCCCAATCAGCTCTGGAAACACCATATATTTT.

The chain uses TRBV6-5 and TRBJ2-3; no definite D call. CDR1 and CDR2 from the germline V gene are MNHEY and SVGAGI. CDR3 length equals 15 residues. V shed 0 bases and J shed 2 bases, with 9 bases lying between them. The CDR3 protein is CASSYSLEPTDTQYF. The CDR3 DNA reads TGTGCCAGCAGTTACTCTTTGGAACCCACAGATACGCAGTATTTT.

A few counts support this clone. The V and J genes are TRBV9 and TRBJ1-2; D is unresolved. V lost 3 bases and J 7 bases, leaving 13 bases between the germline ends. The CDR3 sequence is 13 residues long. The V gene's germline CDR1 is SGDLS and CDR2 YYNGEE. CDR3 sequence (DNA): TGTGCCAGCAGCGCCCCGTCATTAGTTGGCTACACCTTC. It encodes CASSAPSLVGYTF.

The V and J genes are TRBV25-1 and TRBJ2-3; no firm D call. Per the germline V gene, CDR1 is MGHDK and CDR2 is SYGVNS. Trimming took 1 base from V and 1 from J, leaving 9 bases between them. There are 15 residues in the CDR3. CDR3 coding DNA: TGTGCCAGCAGTGAATTGGAGCCGCGCACAGATACGCAGTATTTT. Translating gives CASSELEPRTDTQYF.

The chain is built from TRBV19 and TRBJ1-3, with D possibly being TRBD1 (6 bases). Germline CDR1 reads LNHDA; CDR2 reads SQIVND (reference sequence). CDR3 length: 14 residues. V was clipped by 6 bases and J by 3 bases, with 12 bases between them. The CDR3 DNA is TGTGCCAGTAGCACCAGGGGAAGTGGAAACACCATATATTTT. It specifies CASSTRGSGNTIYF.

This rearrangement joins TRBV6-5 to TRBJ1-1; D gene unclear. The CDR3 consists of 13 residues. Germline CDR1 reads MNHEY; CDR2 reads SVGAGI. Trimming removed 2 bases at V and 6 bases at J, with 10 bases between. Here the CDR3 DNA reads TGTGCCAGCAGTTACCTAGGGCGGGCTGAAGCTTTCTTT. Its translation is CASSYLGRAEAFF.

The rearrangement links TRBV19 to TRBJ2-3; 7 positions agree with TRBD1. In germline, CDR1 is LNHDA, CDR2 SQIVND (reference sequence). V trimming: 6 bases; J trimming: 2 bases; junction bases outside the gene matches: 5. There are 14 residues in the CDR3. CDR3 loop: CASRTTGNTDTQYF. Here the CDR3 DNA reads TGTGCCAGTAGAACGACAGGGAACACAGATACGCAGTATTTT.

The chain carries TRBV7-9 and TRBJ2-1; D remains unclear. The germline CDR1 and CDR2 sequences are SEHNR and FQNEAQ (reference sequence). V lost 2 bases and J lost 6, with 2 bases in between. The CDR3 is made up of 11 amino acids. The CDR3 nucleotides are TGTGCCAGCAGCTTAACCAATGAGCAGTTCTTC. Protein: CASSLTNEQFF.

CDR3 region: CATSRGQGRGDEQFF. The CDR3, as DNA: TGTGCCACCAGCAGAGGACAGGGGAGAGGCGATGAGCAGTTCTTC. This chain uses TRBV15 with TRBJ2-1, with 8 positions matching TRBD1. The V and J ends lost 1 base and 8 bases, in that order; junction bases with no gene match: 7. Germline loops: CDR1 LNHNV, CDR2 YYDKDF (reference sequence). This CDR3 contains 15 residues.

About this clone itself: The junction shows a germline mismatch at one end, possibly a read error. The chain links TRBV2 to TRBJ1-2; TRBD1 is a possible D gene (5 bases). Looked up from germline, CDR1 is SNHLY and CDR2 is FYNNEI. The CDR3 consists of 11 residues. The CDR3 sequence: CASSDRDQVLF. The CDR3 region has the DNA TGTGCCAGCAGTGACAGGGATCAGGTTTTATTC.

This rearrangement joins TRBV27 to TRBJ2-3, with TRBD2 matching 13 bases. V shed 4 bases, J shed 6 bases, and the junction held 7 bases outside the gene matches. Germline V gene data show CDR1 as MNHEY and CDR2 as SMNVEV (reference sequence). This CDR3 comprises 16 residues. CDR3 in DNA: TGTGCCAGCAGTTCCGGGACTAGCGGGACGAGGGATACGCAGTATTTT. The encoded protein is CASSSGTSGTRDTQYF.